The next 25 T cell receptor beta chains were all read from a single sample in a study of cytomegalovirus exposure and HLA in healthy donors. A multiplex PCR was run with 60 Vbeta primers and 13 Jbeta primers. Method: immunoSEQ multiplex PCR; TCRdb's copy keeps in-frame clones and lacks some. The sample shows more than 90,000 clones, 81% of them seen only once. The sequencing sample was made of PBMCs. These receptors all stem from a woman aged 70-85 years in good health and CMV-seropositive.

V and J are TRBV5-1 and TRBJ2-3; D unresolved. V was pared by 0 bases and J by 5 bases, with 10 bases between. This CDR3 is 14 amino acids long. CDR1 and CDR2 (germline): SGHRS, YFSETQ. This CDR3 reads CASSLGLSLDTQYF. The CDR3 DNA follows: TGCGCCAGCAGCTTGGGGCTTTCCCTAGATACGCAGTATTTT.

This chain uses TRBV4-1 with TRBJ1-2, with D tentatively TRBD1 (6 bases). V was shortened by 3 bases and J by 8 bases, with 13 bases between the two germline ends. The CDR3 has 13 residues. Germline CDR1 is MGHRA and CDR2 is YSYEKL. CDR3 sequence reads: CASSQTGEAGYTF. CDR3 DNA: TGCGCCAGCAGCCAGACAGGAGAGGCGGGCTACACCTTC.

The chain carries TRBV28 and TRBJ2-1; 12 positions agree with TRBD2. This CDR3 has 16 residues. Trimming took 7 bases from V and 0 from J; bases not matched to a gene: 4. Germline V gene lookup returns CDR1 MDHEN and CDR2 SYDVKM. This CDR3 reads CASKLAGGPSYNEQFF. In DNA, the CDR3 is TGTGCCAGCAAACTAGCGGGAGGCCCCTCCTACAATGAGCAGTTCTTC.

The chain couples TRBV18 to TRBJ2-7, with TRBD2 matching over 7 bases. Germline assignment: CDR1 KGHSH and CDR2 LQKENI. Trimming cost V 3 bases and J 3 bases; bases outside gene matches: 14. CDR3 size: 17 residues. As DNA, the CDR3 is TGTGCCAGCTCACCCCCCCGAGGGGCGGGGGTAGACTACGAGCAGTACTTC. Encoded protein: CASSPPRGAGVDYEQYF.

This clone has only one observation. The chain uses TRBV18 and TRBJ2-7; 7 bases are shared with TRBD1. The J segment lost 6 bases and the V segment lost 3 bases, leaving 2 bases of the junction unmatched. Germline loops: CDR1 KGHSH, CDR2 LQKENI. The CDR3 covers 12 residues. CDR3: CASSPTGVEQYF. DNA of the CDR3: TGTGCCAGCTCACCTACAGGGGTCGAGCAGTACTTC.

This chain connects TRBV30 to TRBJ1-3; possible D gene TRBD1, 6 bases. Germline lookup yields CDR1 GTSNPN and CDR2 SVGIG (reference sequence). CDR3 length equals 13 residues. Trimming took off 1 base at V and 7 bases at J, with 11 bases between the two ends. CDR3 protein: CAWSAQGGNTIYF. CDR3 coding DNA: TGTGCCTGGAGTGCCCAAGGGGGTAACACCATATATTTT.

The CDR3: CSAGQTFF. The DNA of the CDR3 is TGCAGCGCAGGTCAAACTTTCTTT. The gene calls are TRBV29-1 and TRBJ1-1; unclear D gene. The germline V gene has CDR1 SQVTM and CDR2 ANQGSEA. The CDR3 extends over 8 amino acids. Trimming removed 7 bases from V and 12 bases from J, with 9 bases in between.

The chain combines TRBV10-2 with TRBJ2-1, with D uncertain. The V gene's germline CDR1 is WSHSY and CDR2 SAAADI. V lost 0 bases and J 0 bases, leaving 12 bases between the germline ends. The CDR3 has 17 amino acids. The CDR3: CASSESTRSFSYNEQFF. The CDR3 nucleotides are TGCGCCAGCAGTGAGTCGACACGAAGTTTCTCCTACAATGAGCAGTTCTTC.

CDR3 nucleotides: TGTGCCAGCAGCTCTCCTCCGGGACAGGGGAACACCGGGGAGCTGTTTTTT. It is translated as CASSSPPGQGNTGELFF. The gene calls are TRBV7-9 and TRBJ2-2, with 9 positions matching TRBD1. Losses at the gene ends were 4 bases for V and 1 base for J; bases not matched to a gene: 7. CDR1 SEHNR and CDR2 FQNEAQ come from the germline V gene (reference sequence). This CDR3 has 17 amino acids.

The rearrangement links TRBV6-5 to TRBJ1-1, with 8 bases fitting TRBD1. This CDR3 region has 14 residues. CDR1 and CDR2 from the germline V gene are MNHEY and SVGAGI. V gave up 5 bases and J gave up 3 bases; unmatched junction bases: 5. This CDR3 reads CASSRQGSDTEAFF. The CDR3 coding sequence is TGTGCCAGCAGTCGACAGGGGTCGGACACTGAAGCTTTCTTT.

A word on this clone: One end of the junction fails to match germline, which may point to a read error. CDR3 sequence reads: CSSSLRSSATSTDTQYF. Here the CDR3 DNA reads TGTTCCAGCAGCTTAAGGTCCTCAGCGACTAGCACAGATACGCAGTATTTT. The rearrangement uses TRBV7-9 and TRBJ2-3; no definite D call. The CDR3 has 17 amino acids. Germline V gene data show CDR1 as SEHNR and CDR2 as FQNEAQ (reference sequence).

The J gene is TRBJ1-4, the V gene TRBV28, with 9 nucleotides matching TRBD1. The CDR3 is made up of 14 amino acids. CDR1 MDHEN and CDR2 SYDVKM come from the germline V gene. Trimming removed 1 base from V and 8 bases from J; junction bases left unmatched: 2. The CDR3 nucleotides read TGTGCCAGCAGTTTATACAGGGGGCTAGAAAAACTGTTTTTT. Protein: CASSLYRGLEKLFF.

This clone was detected once. The rearrangement links TRBV7-9 to TRBJ2-3; D is undetermined. The V gene lost 7 bases and the J gene lost 4 bases, with 9 bases spanning the gap. Germline lookup yields CDR1 SEHNR and CDR2 FQNEAQ (reference sequence). The CDR3 extends over 12 amino acids. The CDR3 loop is CASTPVADTQYF. DNA for the CDR3: TGTGCCAGCACCCCAGTCGCAGATACGCAGTATTTT.

The chain recombines TRBV7-8 with TRBJ2-2; 13 bases line up with TRBD2. Trimming at V came to 3 bases and at J to 5 bases, leaving 9 bases not matched to a gene. Germline V gene sequence: CDR1 SGHVS, CDR2 FQNEAQ. The CDR3 consists of 18 residues. As DNA, the CDR3 is TGTGCCAGCAGCTTCCGTGGACTAGCGGGAGAGGAGACCGGGGAGCTGTTTTTT. Translation gives CASSFRGLAGEETGELFF. The full variable domain, rest sourced from reference TRBV7-8 and TRBJ2-2, is GAGVSQSPRYKVAKRGQDVALRCDPISGHVSLFWYQQALGQGPEFLTYFQNEAQLDKSGLPSDRFFAERPEGSVSTLKIQRTQQEDSAVYLCASSFRGLAGEETGELFFGEGSRLTVL.

The genes are TRBV19 and TRBJ2-7; unclear D gene. This CDR3 has 13 residues. Germline V lookup: CDR1 LNHDA, CDR2 SQIVND (reference sequence). Trimming removed 4 bases from V and 3 bases from J, with 10 bases in between. The DNA for the CDR3 is TGTGCCAGTAGTAGGGCAGCTAACTACGAGCAGTACTTC. It codes for CASSRAANYEQYF.

A note on this clone: This CDR3 is also generated by other DNA sequences in the sample. The rearrangement joins TRBV6-1 to TRBJ2-5, with 10 bases fitting TRBD2. This CDR3 region has 15 residues. Germline V CDR1 and CDR2: MNHNS, SASEGT. V lost 6 bases, J lost 3 bases, and 7 bases stayed unmatched. CDR3 bases: TGTGCCAGCAGCTTATCCGGGACTAGCGAAGAGACCCAGTACTTC. Its translation: CASSLSGTSEETQYF.

The rearrangement links TRBV19 to TRBJ2-6; 7 bases are shared with TRBD2. Germline assignment: CDR1 LNHDA and CDR2 SQIVND (reference sequence). The CDR3 sequence is 16 residues long. The J segment lost 5 bases and the V segment lost 6 bases, leaving 10 bases of the junction unmatched. The CDR3 loop reads CASRGAGFFRANVLTF. In DNA form, the CDR3 reads TGTGCCAGTAGAGGAGCGGGGTTTTTTCGGGCCAACGTCCTGACTTTC. The full variable domain, with the rest looked up from reference TRBV19 and TRBJ2-6, is DGGITQSPKYLFRKEGQNVTLSCEQNLNHDAMYWYRQDPGQGLRLIYYSQIVNDFQKGDIAEGYSVSREKKESFPLTVTSAQKNPTAFYLCASRGAGFFRANVLTFGAGSRLTVL.

V is TRBV28 and J is TRBJ2-5, with 11 bases matching TRBD1. The J call may be faulty, since TRBJ2-7 better matches the DNA end. This CDR3 is built from 13 residues. Per the germline V gene, CDR1 is MDHEN and CDR2 is SYDVKM. The CDR3 region is CASLGQGGNEQYF. Written as DNA, the CDR3 is TGTGCCAGTCTGGGACAGGGGGGCAACGAGCAGTACTTC.

This sequence joins TRBV18 and TRBJ1-1, with 8 bases aligning to TRBD1. CDR1 KGHSH and CDR2 LQKENI come from the germline V gene. With 0 bases clipped from V and 4 bases from J, the junction kept 1 base outside the gene matches. There are 14 residues in the CDR3. The CDR3 DNA is TGTGCCAGCTCACCACCTACAGGGGGCACTGAAGCTTTCTTT. Residues: CASSPPTGGTEAFF.

This chain uses TRBV30 with TRBJ1-4; D unresolved. The germline gives CDR1 GTSNPN, CDR2 SVGIG (reference sequence). The CDR3 consists of 13 residues. Trimming removed 3 bases at V and 4 bases at J, with 9 bases between. This chain's CDR3 is CAWRRQNNEKLFF. CDR3 nucleotide sequence: TGTGCCTGGAGGAGGCAGAATAATGAAAAACTGTTTTTT.

This chain joins TRBV5-6 and TRBJ2-7; 9 bases align to TRBD1. The CDR3 is made up of 15 amino acids. J was trimmed by 6 bases and V by 2 bases; bases with no gene match: 9. The germline V gene has CDR1 SGHDT and CDR2 YYEEEE. The CDR3 DNA reads TGTGCCAGCAGCTTAGTGGACAGGGGCGAGTCCGAGCAGTACTTC. Protein: CASSLVDRGESEQYF.

The chain is built from TRBV7-2 and TRBJ2-3; 7 bases map to TRBD1. Germline CDR1 SGHTA, CDR2 FQGNSA. CDR3 length: 16 amino acids. V trimming: 2 bases; J trimming: 2 bases; junction bases outside the gene matches: 7. CDR3 amino acids: CASSLKGASLTDTQYF. The CDR3 DNA reads TGTGCCAGCAGCTTAAAGGGGGCTTCCCTCACAGATACGCAGTATTTT.

The chain employs TRBV7-9 and TRBJ2-2, with D maybe TRBD1 (6 bases). The V and J ends lost 6 bases and 6 bases respectively, with 11 bases between them. CDR1 and CDR2 from the germline V gene are SEHNR and FQNEAQ (reference sequence). The CDR3 runs to 13 residues. The CDR3 loop is CASSSTGSGELFF. In DNA, the CDR3 is TGTGCCAGCAGTTCAACAGGGTCCGGGGAGCTGTTTTTT.

This clone was seen a single time. V gene TRBV6-1 combines with J gene TRBJ2-5, with TRBD2 matching 7 bases. The J call is uncertain, as TRBJ2-7 better fits the DNA end. CDR3 length: 13 residues. Looked up from germline, CDR1 is MNHNS and CDR2 is SASEGT. The CDR3 sequence is CASSPGRAYEQYF. As DNA, the CDR3 is TGTGCCAGCAGCCCAGGGAGGGCTTACGAGCAGTACTTC.

The chain employs TRBV4-1 and TRBJ2-7, with 11 bases identical to TRBD1. The CDR3 spans 16 residues. In germline, CDR1 is MGHRA, CDR2 YSYEKL. V lost 1 base to trimming and J lost 4 bases; unmatched junction nucleotides: 6. The CDR3: CASSQAQDRGLYEQYF. CDR3 sequence (DNA): TGCGCCAGCAGCCAAGCCCAGGACAGGGGGCTTTACGAGCAGTACTTC.